This T cell receptor (beta chain) was sequenced in a study of blood T cell repertoires in COVID-19. Across the study: Sample material is recorded as cDNA or gDNA derived from T cells, B-cell-depleted T cells, or PBMCs.

Seattle patient enrollment occurred during active infection, with longitudinal follow-up thereafter. The CDR3 extends over 16 amino acids. Germline CDR1 is MDHEN and CDR2 is SYDVKM. After removal of 5 bases from V and 5 bases from J, the junction contained 8 bases not matched to a gene. TCRdb keeps only in-frame clones here, not all; method: immunoSEQ multiplex PCR. This repertoire shows a few hundred thousand clones, 80% to 90% found once; its top ten account for around 3%. The sequence derives from a woman under 40 with COVID-19, enrolled during active disease. The genes are TRBV28 and TRBJ1-5, with 11 bases fitting TRBD1. The sequenced material came from peripheral blood. CDR3 sequence: CASSIYGTGGYQPQHF. CDR3 bases: TGTGCCAGCAGTATCTACGGGACAGGGGGATATCAGCCCCAGCATTTT.